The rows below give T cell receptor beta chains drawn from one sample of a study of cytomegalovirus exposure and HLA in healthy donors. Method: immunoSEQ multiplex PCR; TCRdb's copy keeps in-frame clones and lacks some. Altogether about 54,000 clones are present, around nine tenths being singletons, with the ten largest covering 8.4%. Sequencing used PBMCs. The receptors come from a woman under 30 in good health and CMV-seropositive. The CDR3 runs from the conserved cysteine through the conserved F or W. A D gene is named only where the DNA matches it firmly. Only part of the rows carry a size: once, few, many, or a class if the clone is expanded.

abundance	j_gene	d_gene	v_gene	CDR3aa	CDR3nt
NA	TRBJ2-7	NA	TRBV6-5	CATFNFEQYF	TGTGCCACCTTCAACTTTGAGCAGTACTTC
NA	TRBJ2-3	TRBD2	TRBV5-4	CASSLGSGGAKDTQYF	TGTGCCAGCAGCTTGGGTAGCGGGGGGGCCAAGGATACGCAGTATTTT
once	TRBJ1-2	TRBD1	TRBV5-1	CASSRDSVDYGYTF	TGCGCCAGCAGCAGGGACAGCGTGGACTATGGCTACACCTTC
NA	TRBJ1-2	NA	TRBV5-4	CASSSGAQGSPNYGYTF	TGTGCCAGCAGCTCTGGTGCCCAGGGATCACCTAACTATGGCTACACCTTC
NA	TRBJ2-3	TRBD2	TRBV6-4	CASSRGGVTDTQYF	TGTGCCAGCAGCCGGGGGGGGGTGACAGATACGCAGTATTTT
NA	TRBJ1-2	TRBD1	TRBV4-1	CASSQVLFSGQRGGYTF	TGCGCCAGCAGCCAAGTACTTTTTTCGGGACAGAGAGGAGGCTACACCTTC
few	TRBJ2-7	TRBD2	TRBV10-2	CASSEGGGEQYF	TGCGCCAGCAGTGAGGGGGGGGGCGAGCAGTACTTC
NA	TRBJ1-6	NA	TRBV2	CATKTRVWSPLHF	TGTGCCACCAAAACCAGGGTCTGGTCACCCCTCCACTTT
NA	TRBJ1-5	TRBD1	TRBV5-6	CASSTGGRSQPQHF	TGTGCCAGCTCGACAGGGGGCAGGAGTCAGCCCCAGCATTTT
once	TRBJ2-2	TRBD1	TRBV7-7	CASSLGVGQPNTGELFF	TGTGCTAGCAGCTTAGGGGTGGGACAGCCGAACACCGGGGAGCTGTTTTTT
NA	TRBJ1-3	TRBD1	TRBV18	CASSPPNRGHSGNTIYF	TGTGCCAGCTCACCACCGAACAGGGGACATTCTGGAAACACCATATATTTT